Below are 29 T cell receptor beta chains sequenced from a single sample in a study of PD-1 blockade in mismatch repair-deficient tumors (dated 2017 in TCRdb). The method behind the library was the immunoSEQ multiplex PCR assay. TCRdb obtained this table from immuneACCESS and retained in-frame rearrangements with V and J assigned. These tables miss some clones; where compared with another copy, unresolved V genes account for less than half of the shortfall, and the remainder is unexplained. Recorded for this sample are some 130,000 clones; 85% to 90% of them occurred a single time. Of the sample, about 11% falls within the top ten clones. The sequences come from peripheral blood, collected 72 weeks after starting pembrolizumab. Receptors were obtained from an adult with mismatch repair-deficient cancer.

The CDR3: CARDPFRGPGRGELFF. The CDR3 bases are TGTGCCAGGGACCCTTTCAGGGGACCGGGGAGGGGGGAGCTGTTTTTT. This chain links TRBV21-1 with TRBJ2-2. TRBV21-1 is noted as a pseudogene. The CDR3 is 16 amino acids.

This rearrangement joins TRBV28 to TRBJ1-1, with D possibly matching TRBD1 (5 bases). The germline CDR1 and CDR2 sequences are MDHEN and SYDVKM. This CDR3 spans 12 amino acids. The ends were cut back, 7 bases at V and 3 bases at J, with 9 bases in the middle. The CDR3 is CASKEGDTEAFF. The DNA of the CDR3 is TGTGCCAGCAAGGAAGGGGACACTGAAGCTTTCTTT.

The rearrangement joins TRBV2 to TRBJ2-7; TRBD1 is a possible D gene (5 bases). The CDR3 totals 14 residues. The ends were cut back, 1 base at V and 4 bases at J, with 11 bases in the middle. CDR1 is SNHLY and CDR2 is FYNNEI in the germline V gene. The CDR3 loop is CASSEGQGMYEQYF. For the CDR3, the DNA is TGTGCCAGCAGTGAAGGTCAGGGAATGTACGAGCAGTACTTC.

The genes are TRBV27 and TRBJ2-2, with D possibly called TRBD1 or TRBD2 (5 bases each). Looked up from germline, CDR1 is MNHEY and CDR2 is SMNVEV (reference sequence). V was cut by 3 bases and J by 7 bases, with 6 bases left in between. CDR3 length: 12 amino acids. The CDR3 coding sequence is TGTGCCAGCAGTTTGGGGGTCGGGGAGCTGTTTTTT. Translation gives CASSLGVGELFF.

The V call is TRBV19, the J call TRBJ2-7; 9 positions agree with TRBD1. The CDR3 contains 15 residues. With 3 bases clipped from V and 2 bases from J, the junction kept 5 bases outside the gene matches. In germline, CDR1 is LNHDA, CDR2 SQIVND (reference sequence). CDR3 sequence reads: CASSIPGTGPYEQYF. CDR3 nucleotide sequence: TGTGCCAGTAGTATCCCCGGGACAGGGCCCTACGAGCAGTACTTC. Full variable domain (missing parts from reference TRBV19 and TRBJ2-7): DGGITQSPKYLFRKEGQNVTLSCEQNLNHDAMYWYRQDPGQGLRLIYYSQIVNDFQKGDIAEGYSVSREKKESFPLTVTSAQKNPTAFYLCASSIPGTGPYEQYFGPGTRLTVT.

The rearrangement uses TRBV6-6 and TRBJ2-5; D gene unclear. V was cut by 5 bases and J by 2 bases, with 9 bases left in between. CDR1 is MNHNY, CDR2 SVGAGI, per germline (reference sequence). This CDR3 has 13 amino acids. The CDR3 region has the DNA TGTGCCAGCAGTCGGACGAAACAAGAGACCCAGTACTTC. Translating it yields CASSRTKQETQYF.

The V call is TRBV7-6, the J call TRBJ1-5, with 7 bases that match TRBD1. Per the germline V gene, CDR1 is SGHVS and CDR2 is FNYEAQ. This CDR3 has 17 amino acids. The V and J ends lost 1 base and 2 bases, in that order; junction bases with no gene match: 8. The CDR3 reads CASSLDDRAWGNQPQHF. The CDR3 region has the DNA TGTGCCAGCAGCTTAGACGACAGGGCATGGGGCAATCAGCCCCAGCATTTT.

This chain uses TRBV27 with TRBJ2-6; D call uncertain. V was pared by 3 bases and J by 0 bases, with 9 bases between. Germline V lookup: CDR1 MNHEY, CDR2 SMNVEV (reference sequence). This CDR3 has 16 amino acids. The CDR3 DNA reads TGTGCCAGCAGTTTTCTGGGTAGCTCTGGGGCCAACGTCCTGACTTTC. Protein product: CASSFLGSSGANVLTF.

For the CDR3, the DNA is TGTGCCAGCAGTATGGCCCTGGGACAGGGAAACACCGGGGAGCTGTTTTTT. Residues: CASSMALGQGNTGELFF. The chain is built from TRBV28 and TRBJ2-2, with 9 bases that match TRBD1. CDR3 length: 17 residues. CDR1 is MDHEN, CDR2 SYDVKM, per germline. With V trimmed by 5 bases and J by 2 bases, 9 bases remained unmatched.

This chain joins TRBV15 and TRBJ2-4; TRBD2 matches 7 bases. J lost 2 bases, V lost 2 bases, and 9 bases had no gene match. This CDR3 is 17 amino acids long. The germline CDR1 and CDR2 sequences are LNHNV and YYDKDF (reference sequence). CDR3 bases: TGTGCCACCAGCAGATCAAGGACTAGTAAGACCAAAAACATTCAGTACTTC. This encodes CATSRSRTSKTKNIQYF.

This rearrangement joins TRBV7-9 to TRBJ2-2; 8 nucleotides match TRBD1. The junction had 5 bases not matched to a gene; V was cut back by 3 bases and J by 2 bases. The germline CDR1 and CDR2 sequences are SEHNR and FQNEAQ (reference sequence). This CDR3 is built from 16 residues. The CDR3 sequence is CASSFGTGANTGELFF. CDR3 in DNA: TGTGCCAGCAGCTTTGGGACAGGCGCCAACACCGGGGAGCTGTTTTTT.

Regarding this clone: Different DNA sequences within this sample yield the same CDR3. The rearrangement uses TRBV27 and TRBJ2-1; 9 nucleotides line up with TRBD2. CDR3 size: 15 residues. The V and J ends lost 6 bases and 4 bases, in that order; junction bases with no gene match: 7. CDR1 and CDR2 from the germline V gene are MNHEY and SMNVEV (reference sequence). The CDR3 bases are TGTGCCAGCAGCCCGACTAGCGGAGCTTACAATGAGCAGTTCTTC. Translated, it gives CASSPTSGAYNEQFF.

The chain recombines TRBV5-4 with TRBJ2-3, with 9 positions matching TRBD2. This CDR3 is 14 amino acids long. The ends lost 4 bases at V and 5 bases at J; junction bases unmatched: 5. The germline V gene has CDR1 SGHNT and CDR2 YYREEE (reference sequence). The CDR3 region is CASSLGGGEDTQYF. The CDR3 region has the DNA TGTGCCAGCAGCCTCGGCGGGGGGGAAGATACGCAGTATTTT.

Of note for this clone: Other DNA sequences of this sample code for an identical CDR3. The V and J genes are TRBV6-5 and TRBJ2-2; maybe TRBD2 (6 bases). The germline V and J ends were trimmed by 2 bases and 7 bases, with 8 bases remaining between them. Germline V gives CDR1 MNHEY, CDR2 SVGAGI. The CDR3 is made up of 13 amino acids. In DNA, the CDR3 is TGTGCCAGCAGTTACGGGAGGAGCGGGGAGCTGTTTTTT. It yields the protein CASSYGRSGELFF.

CDR3 sequence (DNA): TGCGCCAGCACGGCTAGCGGGAGGTCCGGAGAGACCCAGTACTTC. Translation: CASTASGRSGETQYF. V gene TRBV5-1 combines with J gene TRBJ2-5; 11 nucleotides match TRBD2. The V and J ends lost 6 bases and 4 bases, in that order; junction bases with no gene match: 8. The CDR3 loop spans 15 amino acids. Germline assignment: CDR1 SGHRS and CDR2 YFSETQ.

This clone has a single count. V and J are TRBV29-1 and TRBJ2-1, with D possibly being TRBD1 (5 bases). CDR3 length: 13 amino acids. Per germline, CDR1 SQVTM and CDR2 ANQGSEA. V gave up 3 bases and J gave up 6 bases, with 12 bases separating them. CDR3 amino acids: CSVDVRVSNEQFF. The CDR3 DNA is TGCAGCGTTGACGTCAGGGTAAGCAATGAGCAGTTCTTC.

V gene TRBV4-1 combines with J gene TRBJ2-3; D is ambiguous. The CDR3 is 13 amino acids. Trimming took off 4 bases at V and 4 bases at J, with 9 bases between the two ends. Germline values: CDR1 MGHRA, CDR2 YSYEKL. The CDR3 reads CASSPTVADTQYF. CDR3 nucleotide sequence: TGCGCCAGCAGCCCAACGGTGGCAGATACGCAGTATTTT.

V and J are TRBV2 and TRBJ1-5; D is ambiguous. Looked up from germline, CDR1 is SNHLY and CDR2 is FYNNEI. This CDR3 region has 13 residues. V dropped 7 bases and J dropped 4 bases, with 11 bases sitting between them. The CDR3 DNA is TGTGCCAGCATGCTCTGGGTGAATCAGCCCCAGCATTTT. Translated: CASMLWVNQPQHF.

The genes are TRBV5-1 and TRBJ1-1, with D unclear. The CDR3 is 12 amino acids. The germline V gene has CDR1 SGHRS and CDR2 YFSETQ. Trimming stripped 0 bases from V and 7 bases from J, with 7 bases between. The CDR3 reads CASSLDPDEAFF. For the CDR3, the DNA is TGCGCCAGCAGCTTGGATCCAGATGAAGCTTTCTTT. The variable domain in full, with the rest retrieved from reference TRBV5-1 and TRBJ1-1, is KAGVTQTPRYLIKTRGQQVTLSCSPISGHRSVSWYQQTPGQGLQFLFEYFSETQRNKGNFPGRFSGRQFSNSRSEMNVSTLELGDSALYLCASSLDPDEAFFGQGTRLTVV.

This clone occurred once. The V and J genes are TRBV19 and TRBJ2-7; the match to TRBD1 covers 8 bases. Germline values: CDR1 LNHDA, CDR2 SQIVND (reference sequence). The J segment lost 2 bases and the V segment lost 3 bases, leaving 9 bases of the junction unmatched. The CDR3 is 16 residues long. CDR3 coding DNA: TGTGCCAGTAGTATCCTCCATGGGACAGGACCCTACGAGCAGTACTTC. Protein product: CASSILHGTGPYEQYF.

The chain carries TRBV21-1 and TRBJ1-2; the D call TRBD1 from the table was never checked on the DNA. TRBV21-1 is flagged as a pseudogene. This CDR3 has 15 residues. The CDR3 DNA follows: TGTGCCATCATTGCGGAGACAGGGATCGTCTATGGCTACACCTTC. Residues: CAIIAETGIVYGYTF.

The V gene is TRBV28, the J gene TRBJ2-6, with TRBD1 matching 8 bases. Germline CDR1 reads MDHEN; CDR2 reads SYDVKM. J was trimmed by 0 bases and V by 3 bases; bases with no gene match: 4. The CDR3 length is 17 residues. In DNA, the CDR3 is TGTGCCAGCAGTTTTCCGACAGGGGACTCTGGGGCCAACGTCCTGACTTTC. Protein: CASSFPTGDSGANVLTF.

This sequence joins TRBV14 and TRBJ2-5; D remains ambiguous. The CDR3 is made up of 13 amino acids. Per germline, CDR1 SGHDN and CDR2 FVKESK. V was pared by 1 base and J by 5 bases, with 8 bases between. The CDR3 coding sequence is TGTGCCAGCAGCCAAGCCCCAAGGGAGACCCAGTACTTC. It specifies CASSQAPRETQYF.

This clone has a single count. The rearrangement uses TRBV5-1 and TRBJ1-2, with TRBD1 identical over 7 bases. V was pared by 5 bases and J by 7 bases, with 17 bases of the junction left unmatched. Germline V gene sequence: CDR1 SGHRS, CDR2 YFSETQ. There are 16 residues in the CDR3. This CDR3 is CASSYEDREASFGYTF. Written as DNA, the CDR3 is TGCGCCAGCAGTTATGAAGACAGGGAGGCGTCCTTTGGCTACACCTTC.

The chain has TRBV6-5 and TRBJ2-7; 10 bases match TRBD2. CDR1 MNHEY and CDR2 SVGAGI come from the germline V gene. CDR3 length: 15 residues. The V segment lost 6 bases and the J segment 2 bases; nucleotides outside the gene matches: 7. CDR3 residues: CASSLLAGLTYEQYF. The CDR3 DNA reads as TGTGCCAGCAGCCTACTAGCGGGGCTAACCTACGAGCAGTACTTC.

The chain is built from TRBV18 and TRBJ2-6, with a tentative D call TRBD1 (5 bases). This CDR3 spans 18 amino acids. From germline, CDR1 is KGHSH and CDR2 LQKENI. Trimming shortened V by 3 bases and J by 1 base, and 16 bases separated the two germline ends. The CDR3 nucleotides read TGTGCCAGCTCACCCAGACAGAATATTATTTCTGGGGCCAACGTCCTGACTTTC. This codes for CASSPRQNIISGANVLTF.

The CDR3 region is CASSYHTSTDTQYF. CDR3 coding DNA: TGTGCCAGCAGTTATCATACTAGCACAGATACGCAGTATTTT. The chain joins TRBV6-1 to TRBJ2-3, with D unclear. V lost 5 bases and J lost 0, with 9 bases in between. The CDR3 covers 14 residues. Germline CDR1 is MNHNS and CDR2 is SASEGT.

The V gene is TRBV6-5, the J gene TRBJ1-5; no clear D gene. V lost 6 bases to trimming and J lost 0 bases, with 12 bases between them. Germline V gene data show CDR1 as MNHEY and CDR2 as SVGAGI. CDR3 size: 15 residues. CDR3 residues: CASSHYSDSNQPQHF. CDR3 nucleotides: TGTGCCAGCAGCCACTACAGCGATAGCAATCAGCCCCAGCATTTT.

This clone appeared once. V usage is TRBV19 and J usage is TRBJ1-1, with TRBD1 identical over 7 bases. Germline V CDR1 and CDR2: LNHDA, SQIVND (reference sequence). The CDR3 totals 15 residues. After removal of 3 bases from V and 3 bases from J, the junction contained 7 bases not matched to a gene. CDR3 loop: CASSILPGGDTEAFF. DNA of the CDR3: TGTGCCAGTAGTATCCTACCAGGGGGGGACACTGAAGCTTTCTTT.